This T cell receptor beta chain emerged from a study of blood T cell repertoires in COVID-19. Only in-frame clones appear in the TCRdb table, and some are missing; sequencing was by immunoSEQ multiplex PCR. The sample lists under 250,000 clones; approximately 82% were seen once. There are 16 residues in the CDR3. Germline V gene lookup returns CDR1 SGHTA and CDR2 FQGNSA. V shed 1 base and J shed 8 bases, with 20 bases lying between them. This clonotype originated in a man in his forties or fifties with active or convalescent COVID-19. This sequence joins TRBV7-2 and TRBJ1-2; D not certain. Sequenced: peripheral blood. CDR3 coding DNA: TGTGCCAGCAGCTTAGGAAGCGGCCAGCGGTTTTCGGGCTACACCTTC. Amino acid sequence: CASSLGSGQRFSGYTF.